Sequencing of this TCR beta chain was carried out in a study of T cell responses to AZD1222 COVID-19 vaccine. This clone was counted between two and nine times. Libraries were prepared by immunoSEQ multiplex PCR; TCRdb keeps only in-frame clonotypes and omits some of them. The table records about 69,000 clones, roughly 90% of them present only once. The sample here was peripheral blood, taken on day 0 of AZD1222 vaccination. The clonotype was recovered from an adult in good health.

The CDR3 coding sequence is TGTGCTAGACCAACAAATGACAGTCTGGATGGCTACACCTTC. Protein: CARPTNDSLDGYTF. The gene calls are TRBV12-5 and TRBJ1-2; maybe TRBD1 (5 bases). Germline values: CDR1 LGHNT, CDR2 FRNRAP. Trimming took off 9 bases at V and 6 bases at J, with 20 bases between the two ends. The CDR3 contains 14 residues.